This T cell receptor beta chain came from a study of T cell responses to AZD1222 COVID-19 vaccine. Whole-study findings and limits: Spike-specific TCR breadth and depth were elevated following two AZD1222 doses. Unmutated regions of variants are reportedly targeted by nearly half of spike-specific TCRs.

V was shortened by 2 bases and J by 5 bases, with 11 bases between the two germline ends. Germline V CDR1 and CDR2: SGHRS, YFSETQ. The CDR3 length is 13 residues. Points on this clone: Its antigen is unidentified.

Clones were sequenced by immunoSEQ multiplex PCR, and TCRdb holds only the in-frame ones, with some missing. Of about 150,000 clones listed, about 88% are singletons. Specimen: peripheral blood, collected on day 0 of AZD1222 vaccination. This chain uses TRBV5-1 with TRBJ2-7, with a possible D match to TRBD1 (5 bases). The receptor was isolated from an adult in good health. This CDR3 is CASSFGQGDEQYF. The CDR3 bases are TGCGCCAGCAGCTTTGGGCAGGGTGACGAGCAGTACTTC.